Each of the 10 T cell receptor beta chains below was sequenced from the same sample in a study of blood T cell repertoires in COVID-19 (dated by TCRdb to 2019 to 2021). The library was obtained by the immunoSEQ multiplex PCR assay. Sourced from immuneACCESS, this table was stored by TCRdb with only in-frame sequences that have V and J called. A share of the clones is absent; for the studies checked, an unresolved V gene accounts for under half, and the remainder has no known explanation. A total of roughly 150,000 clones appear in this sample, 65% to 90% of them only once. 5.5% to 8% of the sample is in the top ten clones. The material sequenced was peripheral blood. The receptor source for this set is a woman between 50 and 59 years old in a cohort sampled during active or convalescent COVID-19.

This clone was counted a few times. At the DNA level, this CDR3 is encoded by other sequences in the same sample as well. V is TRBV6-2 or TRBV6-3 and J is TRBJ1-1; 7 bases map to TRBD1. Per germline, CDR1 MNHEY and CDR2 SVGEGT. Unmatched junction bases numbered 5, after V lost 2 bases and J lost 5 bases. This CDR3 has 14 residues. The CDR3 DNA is TGTGCCAGCAGTTACACTACAGGGGTGACTGAAGCTTTCTTT. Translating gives CASSYTTGVTEAFF.

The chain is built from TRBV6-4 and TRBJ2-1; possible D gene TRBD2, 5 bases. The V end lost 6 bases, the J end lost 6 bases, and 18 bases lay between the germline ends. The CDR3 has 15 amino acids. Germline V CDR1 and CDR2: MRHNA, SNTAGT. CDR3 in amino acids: CASSPRGSPSNEQFF. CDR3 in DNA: TGTGCCAGCAGCCCTCGGGGATCTCCATCCAATGAGCAGTTCTTC.

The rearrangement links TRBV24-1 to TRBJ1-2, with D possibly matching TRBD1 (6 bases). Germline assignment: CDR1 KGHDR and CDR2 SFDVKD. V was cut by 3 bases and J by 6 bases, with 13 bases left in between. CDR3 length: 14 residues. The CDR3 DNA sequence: TGTGCCACCAGTGATCCCCGGACAGACGATGGCTACACCTTC. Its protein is CATSDPRTDDGYTF.

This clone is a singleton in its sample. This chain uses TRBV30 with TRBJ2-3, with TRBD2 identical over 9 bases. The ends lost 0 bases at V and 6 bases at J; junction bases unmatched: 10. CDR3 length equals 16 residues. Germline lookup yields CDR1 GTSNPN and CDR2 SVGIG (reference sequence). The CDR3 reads CAWSVGAGGPGDTQYF. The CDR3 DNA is TGTGCCTGGAGTGTAGGCGCGGGGGGGCCAGGGGATACGCAGTATTTT.

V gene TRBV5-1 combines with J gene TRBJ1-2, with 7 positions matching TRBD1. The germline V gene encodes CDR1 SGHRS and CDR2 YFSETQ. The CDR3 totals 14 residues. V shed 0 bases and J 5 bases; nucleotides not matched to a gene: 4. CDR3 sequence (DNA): TGCGCCAGCAGCTTGGACGGGGACAGATATGGCTACACCTTC. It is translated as CASSLDGDRYGYTF.

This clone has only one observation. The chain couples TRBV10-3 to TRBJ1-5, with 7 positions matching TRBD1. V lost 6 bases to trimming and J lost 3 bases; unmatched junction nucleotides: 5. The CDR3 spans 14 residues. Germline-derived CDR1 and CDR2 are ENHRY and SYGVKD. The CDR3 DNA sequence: TGTGCCATCAGCAGACAGGGAAACAATCAGCCCCAGCATTTT. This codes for CAISRQGNNQPQHF.

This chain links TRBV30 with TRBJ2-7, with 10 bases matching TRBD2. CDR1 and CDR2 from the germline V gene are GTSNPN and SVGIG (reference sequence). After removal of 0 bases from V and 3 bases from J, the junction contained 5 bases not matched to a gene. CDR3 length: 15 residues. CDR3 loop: CAWSVAGGPFYEQYF. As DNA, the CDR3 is TGTGCCTGGAGTGTAGCGGGGGGGCCGTTCTACGAGCAGTACTTC.

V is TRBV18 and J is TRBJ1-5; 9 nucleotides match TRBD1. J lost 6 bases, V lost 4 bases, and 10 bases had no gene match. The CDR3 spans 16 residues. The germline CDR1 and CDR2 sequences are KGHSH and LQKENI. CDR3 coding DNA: TGTGCCAGCTCACTGACAGGGGGAACGGCAAGTCAGCCCCAGCATTTT. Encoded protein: CASSLTGGTASQPQHF. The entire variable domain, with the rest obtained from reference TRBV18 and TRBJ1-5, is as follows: NAGVMQNPRHLVRRRGQEARLRCSPMKGHSHVYWYRQLPEEGLKFMVYLQKENIIDESGMPKERFSAEFPKEGPSILRIQQVVRGDSAAYFCASSLTGGTASQPQHFGDGTRLSIL.

The CDR3 loop is CASSVDGQGVEQYF. CDR3 DNA sequence: TGTGCCAGCAGCGTTGATGGACAGGGAGTCGAGCAGTACTTC. The chain couples TRBV9 to TRBJ2-7; 8 bases fit TRBD1. J was trimmed by 6 bases and V by 2 bases; bases with no gene match: 7. The CDR3 is made up of 14 amino acids. Germline CDR1 and CDR2: SGDLS and YYNGEE.

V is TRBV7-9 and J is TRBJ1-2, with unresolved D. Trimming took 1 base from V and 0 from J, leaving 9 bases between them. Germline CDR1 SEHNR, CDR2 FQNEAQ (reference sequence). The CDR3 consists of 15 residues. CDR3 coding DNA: TGTGCCAGCAGCTTAGAAGTATCAGCTAACTATGGCTACACCTTC. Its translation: CASSLEVSANYGYTF.